This TCR beta chain originates from a study of T cell clonality in common variable immunodeficiency. Assay used: immunoSEQ multiplex PCR; TCRdb lists only in-frame clones, some missing. The repertoire shows roughly 70,000 clones, none seen only once; the top ten take 1.7%. This clone came up many times. What it binds is unknown. The read comes to an end 3 residues before the CDR3 does, leaving the germline J gene to fill in the end. Findings and limits, study-wide: T cell subpopulation sequencing would be needed to explain CVID clonality. In common variable immunodeficiency, TCR beta chains reportedly carried fewer deletions and N-nucleotide insertions. TCRbeta clonality was increased in CVID versus healthy controls. Fewer TCRbeta clones were shared among CVID subjects than controls.

V lost 7 bases, J lost 5 bases, and 6 bases stayed unmatched. Looked up from germline, CDR1 is LNHDA and CDR2 is SQIVND (reference sequence). This CDR3 region has 14 residues. The J gene is TRBJ1-2, the V gene TRBV19, with TRBD1 identical over 11 bases. This clonotype originated in a person aged 18-70 years in good health. The sequenced sample consisted of peripheral blood mononuclear cells. The CDR3 here is CASTLGQGAYGYTF. CDR3 DNA, as far as it was read: TGTGCCAGTACCCTCGGACAGGGGGCTTATGGC.